The 19 T cell receptor beta chains reported below all come from one sample, sequenced in a study of blood T cell repertoires in COVID-19. Libraries were prepared by immunoSEQ multiplex PCR; TCRdb keeps only in-frame clonotypes and omits some of them. The sample lists around 200,000 clones, about four fifths occurring once. The source material was peripheral blood. These receptors were obtained from a woman aged 40-49 years with active or convalescent COVID-19.

The rearrangement joins TRBV6-5 to TRBJ1-2, with 9 bases lining up with TRBD1. This CDR3 region has 16 residues. After removal of 2 bases from V and 4 bases from J, the junction contained 8 bases not matched to a gene. CDR1 and CDR2 (germline): MNHEY, SVGAGI. Here the CDR3 reads CASSYARDRAFYGYTF. The CDR3 DNA reads as TGTGCCAGCAGTTACGCCCGGGACAGGGCCTTCTATGGCTACACCTTC.

The V call is TRBV18, the J call TRBJ1-3; D gene uncertain. Germline loops: CDR1 KGHSH, CDR2 LQKENI. The ends were cut back, 0 bases at V and 0 bases at J, with 15 bases in the middle. The CDR3 covers 18 residues. CDR3 coding DNA: TGTGCCAGCTCACCACCGTCCCCTATCCATGGCTCTGGAAACACCATATATTTT. Translated, it gives CASSPPSPIHGSGNTIYF.

The chain has TRBV9 and TRBJ1-1, with TRBD1 matching over 8 bases. This CDR3 region has 15 residues. The V gene's germline CDR1 is SGDLS and CDR2 YYNGEE. V gave up 0 bases and J gave up 4 bases; unmatched junction bases: 5. CDR3 in DNA: TGTGCCAGCAGCGTAGGTAGGACAGGGCTCACTGAAGCTTTCTTT. Its translation is CASSVGRTGLTEAFF.

V and J are TRBV7-2 and TRBJ1-2; D remains unclear. V lost 5 bases to trimming and J lost 8 bases, with 15 bases between them. The CDR3 length is 13 residues. In germline, CDR1 is SGHTA, CDR2 FQGNSA. CDR3 in DNA: TGTGCCAGCAGCCCGCTTGAGGCCGGGGGCTACACCTTC. It is translated as CASSPLEAGGYTF.

This clone was observed a few times. The CDR3 nucleotides are TGTGCTAGTGGTTCGGGACTAGCGGGGGGATACTACAATGAGCAGTTCTTC. Translating gives CASGSGLAGGYYNEQFF. The rearrangement uses TRBV12-5 and TRBJ2-1; 15 bases are shared with TRBD2. The germline V gene has CDR1 LGHNT and CDR2 FRNRAP. V gave up 4 bases and J gave up 3 bases; unmatched junction bases: 4. This CDR3 has 17 residues.

The chain has TRBV5-1 and TRBJ2-7; perhaps TRBD1 as D (7 bases). CDR1 and CDR2 from the germline V gene are SGHRS and YFSETQ. V was trimmed by 3 bases and J by 0 bases, leaving 13 bases between them. This CDR3 is built from 15 residues. Here the CDR3 DNA reads TGCGCCAGCAGCTCTCAGGGGGGTCCCTCCTACGAGCAGTACTTC. It is translated as CASSSQGGPSYEQYF.

The chain joins TRBV7-9 to TRBJ1-4; possibly TRBD1 for D (5 bases). The CDR3 totals 17 residues. V lost 4 bases and J 5 bases, leaving 20 bases between the germline ends. Germline V lookup: CDR1 SEHNR, CDR2 FQNEAQ (reference sequence). CDR3 bases: TGTGCCAGCAGCTCGTCCGGATCTCAGGGTGAGAATGAAAAACTGTTTTTT. It yields the protein CASSSSGSQGENEKLFF. Using reference TRBV7-9 and TRBJ1-4 for the parts outside the CDR3, the full variable domain is DTGVSQNPRHKITKRGQNVTFRCDPISEHNRLYWYRQTLGQGPEFLTYFQNEAQLEKSRLLSDRFSAERPKGSFSTLEIQRTEQGDSAMYLCASSSSGSQGENEKLFFGSGTQLSVL.

This chain joins TRBV5-1 and TRBJ1-1, with D possibly being TRBD1 (6 bases). The CDR3 runs to 15 residues. V lost 0 bases to trimming and J lost 6 bases, with 15 bases between them. Germline V gene data show CDR1 as SGHRS and CDR2 as YFSETQ. The CDR3 sequence: CASSLARLGQSEAFF. CDR3 nucleotide sequence: TGCGCCAGCAGCTTGGCGCGGTTAGGACAGTCTGAAGCTTTCTTT.

The rearrangement uses TRBV18 and TRBJ2-5; 9 nucleotides line up with TRBD1. Losses at the gene ends were 4 bases for V and 2 bases for J; bases not matched to a gene: 5. CDR1 and CDR2 (germline): KGHSH, LQKENI. The CDR3 is 15 amino acids. The CDR3 loop reads CASSQDRGRQETQYF. For the CDR3, the DNA is TGTGCCAGCTCACAGGACAGGGGACGACAAGAGACCCAGTACTTC. Looking up the rest from reference TRBV18 and TRBJ2-5 gives the full variable domain: NAGVMQNPRHLVRRRGQEARLRCSPMKGHSHVYWYRQLPEEGLKFMVYLQKENIIDESGMPKERFSAEFPKEGPSILRIQQVVRGDSAAYFCASSQDRGRQETQYFGPGTRLLVL.

This rearrangement joins TRBV6-5 to TRBJ2-2; 10 nucleotides agree with TRBD2. Germline-derived CDR1 and CDR2 are MNHEY and SVGAGI. The V segment lost 8 bases and the J segment 6 bases; nucleotides outside the gene matches: 6. The CDR3 consists of 14 residues. CDR3 coding DNA: TGTGCCAGCTCTCGGCTAGCGGGGGCCGGGGAGCTGTTTTTT. Protein: CASSRLAGAGELFF.

The chain employs TRBV3-1 (or the pseudogene TRBV3-2) and TRBJ1-3, with D unresolved. Germline CDR1 reads LGHDT; CDR2 reads YNNKEL (reference sequence). Trimming pared 1 base from V and 2 bases from J, leaving 9 bases between. The CDR3 spans 15 residues. This CDR3 reads CASSQAPDAGNTIYF. The DNA of the CDR3 is TGTGCCAGCAGCCAAGCTCCAGATGCTGGAAACACCATATATTTT.

This chain connects TRBV3-1 (or the pseudogene TRBV3-2) to TRBJ1-1; TRBD1 matches 9 bases. Germline V lookup: CDR1 LGHDT, CDR2 YNNKEL (reference sequence). The CDR3 has 17 amino acids. Germline trimming cut 4 bases from V and 5 bases from J; bases unmatched to any gene: 14. The CDR3, as DNA: TGTGCCAGCAGCCCGCCGGGACAGGGTACTTGGTTGACTGAAGCTTTCTTT. Protein sequence: CASSPPGQGTWLTEAFF.

This clone was detected only once. The gene calls are TRBV6-5 and TRBJ1-5; D is unresolved. V dropped 8 bases and J dropped 0 bases, with 8 bases sitting between them. CDR1 is MNHEY and CDR2 is SVGAGI in the germline V gene. The CDR3 is 13 amino acids. DNA for the CDR3: TGTGCCAGCCTAGATTATAGCAATCAGCCCCAGCATTTT. Amino acids: CASLDYSNQPQHF.

The rearrangement links TRBV3-1 (or the pseudogene TRBV3-2) to TRBJ2-7; D not resolved. The ends were cut back, 4 bases at V and 1 base at J, with 11 bases in the middle. Looked up from germline, CDR1 is LGHDT and CDR2 is YNNKEL (reference sequence). The CDR3 contains 14 residues. The CDR3 reads CASSPGVGSYEQYF. The CDR3 region has the DNA TGTGCCAGCAGCCCAGGTGTCGGATCCTACGAGCAGTACTTC.

The rearrangement uses TRBV9 and TRBJ2-2; 10 nucleotides align to TRBD1. V was clipped by 3 bases and J by 4 bases; unmatched bases: 3. The CDR3 has 15 amino acids. Germline V gene data show CDR1 as SGDLS and CDR2 as YYNGEE. The CDR3 protein is CASSADRGLTGELFF. The CDR3 DNA sequence: TGTGCCAGCAGCGCTGACAGGGGGCTCACCGGGGAGCTGTTTTTT. Together with reference TRBV9 and TRBJ2-2, the CDR3 gives the full variable domain: DSGVTQTPKHLITATGQRVTLRCSPRSGDLSVYWYQQSLDQGLQFLIQYYNGEERAKGNILERFSAQQFPDLHSELNLSSLELGDSALYFCASSADRGLTGELFFGEGSRLTVL.

J is TRBJ1-5 and V is TRBV5-5; 9 bases fit TRBD1. CDR1 SGHKS and CDR2 YYEKEE come from the germline V gene (reference sequence). CDR3 size: 15 residues. The trim removed 1 base at V and 4 bases at J, leaving 3 bases unmatched. The CDR3 loop is CASSLSGQGNQPQHF. In DNA form, the CDR3 reads TGTGCCAGCAGCTTGTCCGGACAGGGGAATCAGCCCCAGCATTTT.

The sample holds a few counts of this clone. CDR3 sequence reads: CASSLTRITFNSPLHF. CDR3 coding DNA: TGTGCCAGCAGCTTGACGAGGATAACTTTTAATTCACCCCTCCACTTT. The J gene is TRBJ1-6, the V gene TRBV5-6; D unclear. V lost 1 base, J lost 6 bases, and 14 bases lay in between. This CDR3 comprises 16 residues. The germline gives CDR1 SGHDT, CDR2 YYEEEE. Complete variable domain (other parts from reference TRBV5-6 and TRBJ1-6): DAGVTQSPTHLIKTRGQQVTLRCSPKSGHDTVSWYQQALGQGPQFIFQYYEEEERQRGNFPDRFSGHQFPNYSSELNVNALLLGDSALYLCASSLTRITFNSPLHFGNGTRLTVT.

This clone was seen once. The rearrangement links TRBV4-2 to TRBJ1-2, with D perhaps matching TRBD1 (6 bases). V lost 0 bases and J lost 4, with 15 bases in between. CDR1 LGHNA and CDR2 YNFKEQ come from the germline V gene. The CDR3 covers 16 residues. The CDR3 coding sequence is TGTGCCAGCAGCCAAGAAGATTCGGGGGGCGCCTATGGCTACACCTTC. This codes for CASSQEDSGGAYGYTF.

This clone has a single count. This sequence joins TRBV24-1 and TRBJ1-2, with 8 bases lining up with TRBD1. Looked up from germline, CDR1 is KGHDR and CDR2 is SFDVKD. The CDR3 is 15 amino acids. V lost 4 bases and J lost 2; bases outside the gene matches: 5. The CDR3 DNA reads TGTGCCACCAGTGACTCGGGGACAGGCAACTATGGCTACACCTTC. Its protein product is CATSDSGTGNYGYTF.